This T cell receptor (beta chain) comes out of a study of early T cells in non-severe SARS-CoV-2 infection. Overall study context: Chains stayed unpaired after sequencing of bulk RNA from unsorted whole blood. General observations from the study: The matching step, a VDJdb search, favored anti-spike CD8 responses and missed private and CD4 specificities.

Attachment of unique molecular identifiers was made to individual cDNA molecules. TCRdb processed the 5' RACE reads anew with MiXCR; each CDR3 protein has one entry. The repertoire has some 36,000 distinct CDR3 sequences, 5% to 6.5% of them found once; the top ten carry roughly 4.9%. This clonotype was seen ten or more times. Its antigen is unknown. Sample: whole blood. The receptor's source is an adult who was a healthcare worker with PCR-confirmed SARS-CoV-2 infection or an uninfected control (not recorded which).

CDR3 loop: CASSLYNNEQFF. The CDR3 coding sequence is TGTGCCAGCAGTTTATACAACAATGAGCAGTTCTTC. This rearrangement joins TRBV28 to TRBJ2-1; D uncertain. Germline CDR1 reads MDHEN; CDR2 reads SYDVKM. The CDR3 runs 12 residues. The germline V and J ends were trimmed by 1 base and 5 bases, with 3 bases remaining between them.